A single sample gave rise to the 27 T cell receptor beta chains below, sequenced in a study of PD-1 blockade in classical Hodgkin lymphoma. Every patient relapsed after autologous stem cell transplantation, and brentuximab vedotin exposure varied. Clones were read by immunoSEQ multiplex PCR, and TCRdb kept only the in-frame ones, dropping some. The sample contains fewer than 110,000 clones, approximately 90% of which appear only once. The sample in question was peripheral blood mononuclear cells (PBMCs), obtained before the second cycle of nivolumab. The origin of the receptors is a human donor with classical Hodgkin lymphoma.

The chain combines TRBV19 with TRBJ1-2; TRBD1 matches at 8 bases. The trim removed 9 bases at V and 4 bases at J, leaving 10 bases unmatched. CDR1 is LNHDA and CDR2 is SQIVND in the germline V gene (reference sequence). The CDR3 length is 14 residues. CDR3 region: CASLRSGTGYGYTF. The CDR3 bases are TGTGCCAGCCTGCGCTCCGGGACAGGCTATGGCTACACCTTC.

This CDR3 reads CASSFGPTSGGLGETQYF. CDR3 sequence (DNA): TGTGCCAGCAGTTTCGGCCCGACTAGCGGGGGTTTAGGGGAGACCCAGTACTTC. The chain has TRBV28 and TRBJ2-5, with 12 bases identical to TRBD2. The germline V gene encodes CDR1 MDHEN and CDR2 SYDVKM. The CDR3 covers 18 residues. V lost 3 bases and J lost 5; bases outside the gene matches: 13.

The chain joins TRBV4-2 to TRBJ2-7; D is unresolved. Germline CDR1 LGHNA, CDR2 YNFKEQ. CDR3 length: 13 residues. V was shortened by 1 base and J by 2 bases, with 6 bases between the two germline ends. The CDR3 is CASSQGQPYEQYF. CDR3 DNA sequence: TGTGCCAGCAGCCAAGGCCAGCCCTACGAGCAGTACTTC.

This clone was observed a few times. The DNA for the CDR3 is TGTGCCAGCAGTTACGGACAGGGATTTCCCGGGGAGCTGTTTTTT. This codes for CASSYGQGFPGELFF. This sequence joins TRBV6-5 and TRBJ2-2, with TRBD1 matching over 8 bases. The V segment lost 2 bases and the J segment 6 bases; nucleotides outside the gene matches: 5. There are 15 residues in the CDR3. Germline V gene sequence: CDR1 MNHEY, CDR2 SVGAGI.

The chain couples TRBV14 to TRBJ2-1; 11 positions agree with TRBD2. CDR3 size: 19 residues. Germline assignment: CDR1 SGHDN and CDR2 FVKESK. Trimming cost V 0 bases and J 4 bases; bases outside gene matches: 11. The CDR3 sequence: CASSQDLWGTSGLYNEQFF. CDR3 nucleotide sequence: TGTGCCAGCAGCCAAGATCTTTGGGGGACTAGCGGACTTTACAATGAGCAGTTCTTC.

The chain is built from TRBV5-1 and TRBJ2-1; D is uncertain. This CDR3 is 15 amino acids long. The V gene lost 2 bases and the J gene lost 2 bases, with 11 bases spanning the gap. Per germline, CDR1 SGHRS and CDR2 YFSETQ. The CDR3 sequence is CASSLDPVPYNEQFF. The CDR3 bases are TGCGCCAGCAGCTTAGACCCTGTCCCCTACAATGAGCAGTTCTTC.

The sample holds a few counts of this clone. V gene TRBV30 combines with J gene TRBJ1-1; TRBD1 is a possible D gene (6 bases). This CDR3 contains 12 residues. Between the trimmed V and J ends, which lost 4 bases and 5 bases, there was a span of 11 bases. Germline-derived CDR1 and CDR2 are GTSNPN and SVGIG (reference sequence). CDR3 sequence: CAWKRGNTEAFF. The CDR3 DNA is TGTGCCTGGAAAAGGGGGAATACTGAAGCTTTCTTT.

CDR3 protein: CAWSATEEETQYF. For the CDR3, the DNA is TGTGCCTGGAGCGCAACCGAAGAAGAGACCCAGTACTTC. V gene TRBV30 combines with J gene TRBJ2-5, with unresolved D. CDR1 GTSNPN and CDR2 SVGIG come from the germline V gene (reference sequence). This CDR3 has 13 amino acids. V was shortened by 3 bases and J by 3 bases, with 11 bases between the two germline ends.

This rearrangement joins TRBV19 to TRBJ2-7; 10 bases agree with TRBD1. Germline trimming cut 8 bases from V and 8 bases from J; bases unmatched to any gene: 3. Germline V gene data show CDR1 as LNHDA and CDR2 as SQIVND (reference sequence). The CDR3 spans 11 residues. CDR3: CASGDRGKQYF. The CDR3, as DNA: TGTGCCAGTGGGGACAGGGGTAAGCAGTACTTC.

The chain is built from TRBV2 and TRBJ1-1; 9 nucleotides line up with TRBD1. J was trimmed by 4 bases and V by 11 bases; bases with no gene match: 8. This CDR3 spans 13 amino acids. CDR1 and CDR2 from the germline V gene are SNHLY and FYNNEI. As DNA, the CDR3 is TGTGCCGGTTACAGGGGGCGGGTCACTGAAGCTTTCTTT. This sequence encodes CAGYRGRVTEAFF.

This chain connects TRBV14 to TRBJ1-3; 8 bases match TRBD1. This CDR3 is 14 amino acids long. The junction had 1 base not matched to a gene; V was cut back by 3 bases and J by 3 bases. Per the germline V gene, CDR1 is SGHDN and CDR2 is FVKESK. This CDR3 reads CASSQDRVGNTIYF. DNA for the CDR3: TGTGCCAGCAGCCAGGACAGGGTTGGAAACACCATATATTTT.

This CDR3 is CASSMIFRAGGTEAFF. CDR3 DNA sequence: TGTGCCAGTAGTATGATCTTCAGGGCTGGGGGCACTGAAGCTTTCTTT. The rearrangement links TRBV19 to TRBJ1-1; D may be TRBD1 (5 bases). V was clipped by 3 bases and J by 4 bases, with 18 bases between them. CDR3 length: 16 amino acids. From germline, CDR1 is LNHDA and CDR2 SQIVND (reference sequence).

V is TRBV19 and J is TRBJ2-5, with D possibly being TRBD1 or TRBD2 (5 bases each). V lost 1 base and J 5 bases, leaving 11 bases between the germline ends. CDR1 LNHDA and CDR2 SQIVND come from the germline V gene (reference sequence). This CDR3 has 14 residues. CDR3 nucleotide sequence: TGTGCCAGTAGTATAGGGGGGATGGAGGAGACCCAGTACTTC. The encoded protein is CASSIGGMEETQYF.

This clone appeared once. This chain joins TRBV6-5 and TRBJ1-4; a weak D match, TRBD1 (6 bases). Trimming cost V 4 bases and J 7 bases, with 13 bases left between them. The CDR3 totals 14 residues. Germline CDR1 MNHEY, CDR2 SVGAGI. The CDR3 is CASSLQGLGEKLFF. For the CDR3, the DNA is TGTGCCAGCAGTTTACAGGGTTTGGGTGAAAAACTGTTTTTT.

The CDR3 nucleotides read TGTGCCAGCAGCCAAACCCAAAGCGGGGTATCCCACGAGCAGTACTTC. Translation gives CASSQTQSGVSHEQYF. V usage is TRBV4-2 and J usage is TRBJ2-7; 7 bases align to TRBD2. Germline values: CDR1 LGHNA, CDR2 YNFKEQ. The ends lost 2 bases at V and 5 bases at J; junction bases unmatched: 12. CDR3 size: 16 residues.

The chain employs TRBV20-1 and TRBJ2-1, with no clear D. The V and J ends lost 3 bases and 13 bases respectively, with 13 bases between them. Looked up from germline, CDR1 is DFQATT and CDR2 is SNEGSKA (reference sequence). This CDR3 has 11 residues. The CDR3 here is CSASIRFYQFF. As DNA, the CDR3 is TGCAGTGCTAGTATAAGGTTCTATCAGTTCTTC.

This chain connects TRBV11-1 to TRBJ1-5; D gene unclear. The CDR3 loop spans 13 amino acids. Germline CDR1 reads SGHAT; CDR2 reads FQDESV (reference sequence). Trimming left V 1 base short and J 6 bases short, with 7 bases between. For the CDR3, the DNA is TGTGCCAGCAGCTTAGTGACGGGTCAGCCCCAGCATTTT. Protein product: CASSLVTGQPQHF.

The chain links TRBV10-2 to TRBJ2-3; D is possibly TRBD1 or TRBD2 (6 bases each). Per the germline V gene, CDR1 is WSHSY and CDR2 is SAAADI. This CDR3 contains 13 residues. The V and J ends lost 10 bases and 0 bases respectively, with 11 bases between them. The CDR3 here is CAMGAGSTDTQYF. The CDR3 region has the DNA TGCGCCATGGGGGCGGGGAGCACAGATACGCAGTATTTT.

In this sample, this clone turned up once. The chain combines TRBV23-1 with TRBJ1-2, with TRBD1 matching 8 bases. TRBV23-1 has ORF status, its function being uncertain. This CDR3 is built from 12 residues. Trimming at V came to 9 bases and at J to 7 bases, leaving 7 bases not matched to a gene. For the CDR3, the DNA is TGCGCCAGTCGGTCAGGGGGCGTTGGCTACACCTTC. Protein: CASRSGGVGYTF.

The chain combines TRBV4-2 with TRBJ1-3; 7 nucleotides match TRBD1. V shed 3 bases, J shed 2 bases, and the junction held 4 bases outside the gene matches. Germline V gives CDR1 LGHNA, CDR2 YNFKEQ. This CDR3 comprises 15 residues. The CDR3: CASSQEDRAGNTIYF. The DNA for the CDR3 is TGTGCCAGCAGCCAGGAAGACAGGGCTGGAAACACCATATATTTT.

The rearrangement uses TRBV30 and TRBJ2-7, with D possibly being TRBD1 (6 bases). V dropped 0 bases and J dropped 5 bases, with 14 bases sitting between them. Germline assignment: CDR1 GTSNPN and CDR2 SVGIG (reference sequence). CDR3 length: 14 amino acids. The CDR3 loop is CAWSVFQGIHEQYF. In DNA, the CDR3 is TGTGCCTGGAGTGTATTCCAGGGGATCCACGAGCAGTACTTC.

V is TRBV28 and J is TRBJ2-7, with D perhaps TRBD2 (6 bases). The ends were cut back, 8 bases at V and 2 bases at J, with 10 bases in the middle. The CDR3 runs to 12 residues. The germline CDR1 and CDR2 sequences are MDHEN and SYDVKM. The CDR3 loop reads CASGGSTYEQYF. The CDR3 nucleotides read TGTGCCAGCGGGGGGAGCACCTACGAGCAGTACTTC.

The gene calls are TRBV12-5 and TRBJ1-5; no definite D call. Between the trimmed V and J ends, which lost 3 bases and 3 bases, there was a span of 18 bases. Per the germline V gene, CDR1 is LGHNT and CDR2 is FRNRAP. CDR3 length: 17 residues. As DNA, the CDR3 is TGTGCTAGTGGTTTAGACCTTTTTGGGGAAAACAATCAGCCCCAGCATTTT. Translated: CASGLDLFGENNQPQHF.

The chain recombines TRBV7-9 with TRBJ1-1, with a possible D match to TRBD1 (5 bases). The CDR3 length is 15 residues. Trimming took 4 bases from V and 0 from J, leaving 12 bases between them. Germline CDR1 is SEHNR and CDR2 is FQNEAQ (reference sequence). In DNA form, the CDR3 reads TGTGCCAGCAGCTCAGCCAAGGGGCTGAACACTGAAGCTTTCTTT. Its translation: CASSSAKGLNTEAFF.

The CDR3 region has the DNA TGTGCCAGCAACGCGGACAGGGTTAACAATGAGCAGTTCTTC. Translating gives CASNADRVNNEQFF. The chain employs TRBV28 and TRBJ2-1; TRBD1 matches 8 bases. This CDR3 is built from 14 residues. V lost 7 bases to trimming and J lost 5 bases; unmatched junction nucleotides: 7. In germline, CDR1 is MDHEN, CDR2 SYDVKM.

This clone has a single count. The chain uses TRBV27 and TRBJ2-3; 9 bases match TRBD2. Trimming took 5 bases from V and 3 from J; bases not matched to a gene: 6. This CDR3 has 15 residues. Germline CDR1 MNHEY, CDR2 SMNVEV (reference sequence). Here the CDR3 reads CASSQSTSGTDTQYF. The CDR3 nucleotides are TGTGCCAGCAGTCAGTCGACTAGCGGAACAGATACGCAGTATTTT.

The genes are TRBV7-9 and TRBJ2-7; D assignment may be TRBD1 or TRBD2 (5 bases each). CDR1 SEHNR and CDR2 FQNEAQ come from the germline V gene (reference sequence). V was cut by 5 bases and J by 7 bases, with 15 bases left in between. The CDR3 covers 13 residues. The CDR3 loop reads CASSVGTSDEQYF. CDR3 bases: TGTGCCAGCAGCGTCGGGACGTCAGATGAGCAGTACTTC.